These 24 T cell receptor beta chains were sequenced from one sample in a study of beta chain features in type 1 diabetes. The entirety of the isolated RNA underwent reverse transcription, so expressed TCRB transcripts were sequenced. Method: immunoSEQ multiplex PCR; TCRdb's copy keeps in-frame clones and lacks some. Here the sample spans just under 150,000 clones, 10% being singletons. Sequencing was done on a sample of naive CD4+ T cells from blood. These receptors originate from a man younger than 35 in good health.

Many counts were recorded for this clone. The chain links TRBV10-3 to TRBJ1-1; 7 positions agree with TRBD1. The CDR3 sequence is 15 residues long. Germline V gene data show CDR1 as ENHRY and CDR2 as SYGVKD. The V gene end was trimmed by 4 bases and the J gene end by 3 bases; junction bases not matched to a gene: 8. Here the CDR3 DNA reads TGTGCCATCAGTGGAAAGACAGGGATATACACTGAAGCTTTCTTT. This encodes CAISGKTGIYTEAFF.

This clone was picked up a small number of times. This chain joins TRBV5-6 and TRBJ2-7; D unresolved. CDR3 length equals 14 residues. Per the germline V gene, CDR1 is SGHDT and CDR2 is YYEEEE. V gave up 0 bases and J gave up 5 bases, with 12 bases separating them. CDR3 nucleotides: TGTGCCAGCAGCTTGGGAATAGTGGGCCACGAGCAGTACTTC. Its protein product is CASSLGIVGHEQYF.

This clone was found many times. V usage is TRBV5-6 and J usage is TRBJ2-7, with D possibly matching TRBD2 (5 bases). The CDR3 contains 13 residues. The germline gives CDR1 SGHDT, CDR2 YYEEEE. V was trimmed by 2 bases and J by 6 bases, leaving 12 bases between them. CDR3: CASSFPSAGEQYF. DNA for the CDR3: TGTGCCAGCAGCTTCCCCTCGGCGGGCGAGCAGTACTTC.

The chain uses TRBV5-1 and TRBJ1-6, with D possibly matching TRBD1 (5 bases). The CDR3 covers 13 residues. Germline CDR1 reads SGHRS; CDR2 reads YFSETQ. V gave up 4 bases and J gave up 9 bases, with 11 bases separating them. The CDR3 nucleotides read TGCGCCAGCAGCATTCAGGGCGGTTCACCCCTCCACTTT. Translated, it gives CASSIQGGSPLHF.

This clone was seen only a few times. The V call is TRBV25-1, the J call TRBJ1-2, with D maybe TRBD1 (6 bases). V was trimmed by 3 bases and J by 3 bases, leaving 8 bases between them. The CDR3 contains 13 residues. The germline gives CDR1 MGHDK, CDR2 SYGVNS. The CDR3 protein is CASSDRGYYGYTF. The DNA for the CDR3 is TGTGCCAGCAGTGACAGGGGCTACTATGGCTACACCTTC.

The chain couples TRBV5-1 to TRBJ2-3; 10 bases fit TRBD2. The germline gives CDR1 SGHRS, CDR2 YFSETQ. The CDR3 extends over 19 amino acids. The junction had 12 bases not matched to a gene; V was cut back by 0 bases and J by 2 bases. Written as DNA, the CDR3 is TGCGCCAGCAGCTTGGCTCCAGGTTTAGCGGGGGGTGTCACAGATACGCAGTATTTT. Its translation is CASSLAPGLAGGVTDTQYF.

The V gene is TRBV27, the J gene TRBJ2-3, with TRBD2 matching over 9 bases. The germline gives CDR1 MNHEY, CDR2 SMNVEV (reference sequence). The CDR3 consists of 16 residues. The V and J ends lost 4 bases and 4 bases, in that order; junction bases with no gene match: 9. CDR3 amino acids: CASSSRGGALADTQYF. In nucleotides, the CDR3 is TGTGCCAGCAGTTCTCGCGGGGGGGCCCTGGCAGATACGCAGTATTTT.

Only a few counts were recorded for this clone. The J gene is TRBJ2-2, the V gene TRBV6-5; 11 nucleotides align to TRBD1. CDR1 and CDR2 from the germline V gene are MNHEY and SVGAGI. CDR3 size: 16 residues. Losses at the gene ends were 3 bases for V and 3 bases for J; bases not matched to a gene: 3. CDR3 residues: CASSYEGQGDTGELFF. The DNA of the CDR3 is TGTGCCAGCAGTTATGAGGGACAGGGGGACACCGGGGAGCTGTTTTTT.

The V call is TRBV7-9, the J call TRBJ1-5, with 7 nucleotides matching TRBD1. Germline values: CDR1 SEHNR, CDR2 FQNEAQ (reference sequence). The CDR3 totals 14 residues. The J segment lost 6 bases and the V segment lost 1 base, leaving 3 bases of the junction unmatched. The CDR3 loop is CASSLDTGVQPQHF. The CDR3 DNA sequence: TGTGCCAGCAGCTTAGACACAGGGGTTCAGCCCCAGCATTTT.

This chain connects TRBV5-4 to TRBJ1-2; no reliable D call. The V gene lost 0 bases and the J gene lost 2 bases, with 8 bases spanning the gap. CDR3 size: 14 residues. CDR1 is SGHNT and CDR2 is YYREEE in the germline V gene (reference sequence). The CDR3 reads CASSLDSLNYGYTF. In nucleotides, the CDR3 is TGTGCCAGCAGCTTGGATAGCCTCAACTATGGCTACACCTTC.

This clone was picked up a small number of times. The chain has TRBV7-8 and TRBJ1-6; 7 bases are a match to TRBD1. The CDR3 totals 15 residues. With 4 bases clipped from V and 4 bases from J, the junction kept 4 bases outside the gene matches. The germline CDR1 and CDR2 sequences are SGHVS and FQNEAQ. The CDR3 nucleotides read TGTGCCAGCAGCTGGGGGACAGCGTATAATTCACCCCTCCACTTT. It encodes CASSWGTAYNSPLHF.

This clone occurred a few times. The chain combines TRBV6-7 with TRBJ1-3; 7 bases fit TRBD1. TRBV6-7 is assigned to the ORF class and has an uncertain function. J gave up 3 bases and V 2 bases, and 4 bases lay outside the gene matches. The CDR3 extends over 15 amino acids. In DNA, the CDR3 is TGTGCCAGCAGTTACCGGGGACAGCGTGGAAACACCATATATTTT. Its protein product is CASSYRGQRGNTIYF.

The chain couples TRBV19 to TRBJ2-5, with D unresolved. Germline V gives CDR1 LNHDA, CDR2 SQIVND (reference sequence). The germline V and J ends were trimmed by 5 bases and 1 base, with 11 bases remaining between them. The CDR3 length is 14 residues. CDR3 nucleotide sequence: TGTGCCAGTAGTCTCCAGGCAGCCCAAGAGACCCAGTACTTC. Translating gives CASSLQAAQETQYF. The whole variable domain, filled in from reference TRBV19 and TRBJ2-5, reads DGGITQSPKYLFRKEGQNVTLSCEQNLNHDAMYWYRQDPGQGLRLIYYSQIVNDFQKGDIAEGYSVSREKKESFPLTVTSAQKNPTAFYLCASSLQAAQETQYFGPGTRLLVL.

The rearrangement uses TRBV5-1 and TRBJ2-7; D is perhaps TRBD2 (5 bases). V lost 0 bases and J lost 4, with 11 bases in between. This CDR3 has 14 residues. Germline CDR1 SGHRS, CDR2 YFSETQ. The CDR3, as DNA: TGCGCCAGCAGCTTGGGACCGGAGGAATACGAGCAGTACTTC. Protein: CASSLGPEEYEQYF.

The chain carries TRBV5-6 and TRBJ1-4; 7 bases line up with TRBD1. V was clipped by 4 bases and J by 6 bases; unmatched bases: 3. The CDR3 runs to 13 residues. Looked up from germline, CDR1 is SGHDT and CDR2 is YYEEEE. CDR3 in amino acids: CASSRGPDEKLFF. DNA of the CDR3: TGTGCCAGCAGCAGGGGGCCCGATGAAAAACTGTTTTTT.

This clone came up a few times. The chain joins TRBV7-6 to TRBJ2-1, with TRBD1 matching over 8 bases. V was pared by 5 bases and J by 6 bases, with 9 bases of the junction left unmatched. The CDR3 contains 15 residues. From germline, CDR1 is SGHVS and CDR2 FNYEAQ. The DNA for the CDR3 is TGTGCCAGCAGCCCTTGGACAGGGTCGGGCAATGAGCAGTTCTTC. Translating gives CASSPWTGSGNEQFF.

Only a few counts were recorded for this clone. The chain has TRBV13 and TRBJ2-5; tentatively, D is TRBD1 (6 bases). The closer fit of TRBJ2-7 to the DNA end suggests the J call may be wrong. The CDR3 is 15 amino acids. Germline V gene data show CDR1 as PRHDT and CDR2 as FYEKMQ (reference sequence). The CDR3 spells CASSSGTLGHYEQYF. The CDR3 coding sequence is TGTGCCAGCAGCTCGGGGACACTTGGACACTACGAGCAGTACTTC.

This clone turned up a few times. The V call is TRBV7-2, the J call TRBJ2-1; TRBD2 is a possible D gene (7 bases). This CDR3 region has 15 residues. The germline V and J ends were trimmed by 5 bases and 4 bases, with 15 bases remaining between them. Germline-derived CDR1 and CDR2 are SGHTA and FQGNSA. In DNA, the CDR3 is TGTGCCAGCAGCCCAATACGGGGGGCGTACAATGAGCAGTTCTTC. This gives the protein CASSPIRGAYNEQFF.

This clone was seen only a few times. The chain links TRBV30 to TRBJ1-5, with unresolved D. Germline V lookup: CDR1 GTSNPN, CDR2 SVGIG (reference sequence). The CDR3 sequence is 13 residues long. Between the trimmed V and J ends, which lost 2 bases and 3 bases, there was a span of 8 bases. In nucleotides, the CDR3 is TGTGCCTGGAGTAACAGCTTCAATCAGCCCCAGCATTTT. It yields the protein CAWSNSFNQPQHF.

This clone showed up just a few times. This chain joins TRBV29-1 and TRBJ1-5; 7 bases are a match to TRBD1. Germline V gene lookup returns CDR1 SQVTM and CDR2 ANQGSEA. The CDR3 length is 18 residues. V was pared by 7 bases and J by 0 bases, with 18 bases of the junction left unmatched. DNA for the CDR3: TGCAGCGGTGAGACCGGGACAGCTATTCTAACTAGCAATCAGCCCCAGCATTTT. Translated: CSGETGTAILTSNQPQHF.

This clone occurred a few times. V usage is TRBV30 and J usage is TRBJ2-7; 10 bases align to TRBD1. The germline gives CDR1 GTSNPN, CDR2 SVGIG (reference sequence). V trimming: 5 bases; J trimming: 9 bases; junction bases outside the gene matches: 10. The CDR3 is 13 amino acids. CDR3 coding DNA: TGTGCCTGGGGAACCGGGACAGGGGTAGGGCAGTACTTC. Its translation is CAWGTGTGVGQYF.

This clone has just a few counts. The rearrangement joins TRBV6-5 to TRBJ1-2, with TRBD1 matching over 10 bases. CDR3 size: 15 residues. Trimming cost V 2 bases and J 4 bases; bases outside gene matches: 4. From germline, CDR1 is MNHEY and CDR2 SVGAGI. The CDR3 loop reads CASSYPGTGVYGYTF. In DNA form, the CDR3 reads TGTGCCAGCAGTTACCCCGGGACAGGGGTCTATGGCTACACCTTC.

This clone was recorded at least ten times. As DNA, the CDR3 is TGTGCCAGCAGTTACCCGTATTCAGGACTAGCTAGTGAGCAGTTCTTC. Its translation is CASSYPYSGLASEQFF. The chain joins TRBV6-6 to TRBJ2-1, with 8 nucleotides matching TRBD2. This CDR3 is 16 amino acids long. J lost 9 bases, V lost 2 bases, and 12 bases had no gene match. Germline V gene lookup returns CDR1 MNHNY and CDR2 SVGAGI (reference sequence).

This clone was detected a few times. The chain couples TRBV6-5 to TRBJ2-5; 7 bases map to TRBD1. Germline V gene sequence: CDR1 MNHEY, CDR2 SVGAGI. CDR3 length equals 15 residues. The J segment lost 2 bases and the V segment lost 2 bases, leaving 5 bases of the junction unmatched. The CDR3 nucleotides read TGTGCCAGCAGTTACGGACAGGCGACACAAGAGACCCAGTACTTC. Encoded protein: CASSYGQATQETQYF.